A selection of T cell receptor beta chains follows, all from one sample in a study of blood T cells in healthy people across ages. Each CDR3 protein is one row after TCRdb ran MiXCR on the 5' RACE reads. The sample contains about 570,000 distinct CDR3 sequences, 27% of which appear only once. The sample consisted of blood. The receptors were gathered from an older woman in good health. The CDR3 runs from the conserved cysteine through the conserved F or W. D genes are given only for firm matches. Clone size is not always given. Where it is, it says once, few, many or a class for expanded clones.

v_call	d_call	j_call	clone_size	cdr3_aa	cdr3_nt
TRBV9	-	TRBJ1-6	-	CASSVGGGYNSPLHF	TGTGCCAGCAGCGTAGGGGGAGGATATAATTCACCCCTCCACTTT
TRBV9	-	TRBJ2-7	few	CASRADGYEQYF	TGTGCCAGCAGGGCAGATGGGTACGAGCAGTACTTC
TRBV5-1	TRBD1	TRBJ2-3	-	CASSDGQGFTDTQYF	TGCGCCAGCAGCGACGGACAGGGCTTCACAGATACGCAGTATTTT
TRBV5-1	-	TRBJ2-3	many	CASSPGDTDTQYF	TGCGCCAGCAGCCCTGGGGACACAGATACGCAGTATTTT
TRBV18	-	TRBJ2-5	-	CASSVRNQETQYF	TGTGCCAGCTCGGTCAGGAACCAAGAGACCCAGTACTTC
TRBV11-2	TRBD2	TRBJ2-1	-	CASSLEWHGGIFYEQFF	TGTGCCAGCAGCTTAGAATGGCACGGGGGGATCTTCTATGAGCAGTTCTTC
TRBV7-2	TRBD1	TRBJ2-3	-	CACSLEWTGGAKNTQYF	TGTGCCTGCAGCTTAGAGTGGACAGGGGGCGCAAAGAATACGCAGTATTTT
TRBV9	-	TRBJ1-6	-	CASSSGQPDNSPLHF	TGTGCCAGCAGCTCTGGACAGCCCGATAATTCACCCCTCCACTTT
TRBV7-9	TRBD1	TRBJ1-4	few	CASSRGQGNEKLFF	TGTGCCAGCAGTCGAGGACAGGGTAATGAAAAACTGTTTTTT
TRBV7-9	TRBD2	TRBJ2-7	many	CASSRWTSGGVSYEQYF	TGTGCCAGCAGCCGTTGGACTAGCGGGGGGGTATCCTACGAGCAGTACTTC
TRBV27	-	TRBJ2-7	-	CASSWDFRSYEQYF	TGTGCCAGCAGTTGGGACTTCCGCTCCTACGAGCAGTACTTC
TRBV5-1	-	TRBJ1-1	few	CASSPQGLKAFF	TGCGCCAGCAGCCCTCAGGGGCTGAAAGCTTTCTTT
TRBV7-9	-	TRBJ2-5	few	CASSPAVSGEETQYF	TGTGCCAGCAGCCCGGCGGTTTCGGGGGAAGAGACCCAGTACTTC
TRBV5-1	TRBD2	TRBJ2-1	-	CASSSGASGGNEQFF	TGCGCCAGCAGTTCTGGGGCTAGCGGGGGAAATGAGCAGTTCTTC
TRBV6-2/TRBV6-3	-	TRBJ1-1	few	CASSWSGGTEAFF	TGTGCCAGCAGTTGGAGCGGGGGCACTGAAGCTTTCTTT
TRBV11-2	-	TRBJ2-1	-	CASSSGALSEQFF	TGTGCCAGCAGCTCCGGGGCCCTGAGTGAGCAGTTCTTC
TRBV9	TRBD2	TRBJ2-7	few	CASSASTSREQYF	TGTGCCAGCAGCGCCTCGACTAGCCGCGAGCAGTACTTC
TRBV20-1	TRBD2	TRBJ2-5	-	CSARDKTSGGWETQYF	TGCAGTGCTAGAGATAAGACTAGCGGGGGCTGGGAGACCCAGTACTTC
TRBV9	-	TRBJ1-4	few	CASSPLDRRINEKLFF	TGTGCCAGCAGCCCCTTAGATCGGCGGATTAATGAAAAACTGTTTTTT
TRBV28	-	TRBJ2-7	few	CASTSDGYEQYF	TGTGCCAGCACCTCTGACGGGTACGAGCAGTACTTC
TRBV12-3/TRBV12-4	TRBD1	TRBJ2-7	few	CASSRTGFPDEQYF	TGTGCCAGCAGTAGGACAGGATTCCCCGACGAGCAGTACTTC
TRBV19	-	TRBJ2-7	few	CASSMTGGLSYEQYF	TGTGCCAGTAGTATGACGGGGGGCCTTTCCTACGAGCAGTACTTC
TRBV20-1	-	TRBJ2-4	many	CSATDGGLAKNIQYF	TGCAGTGCCACGGACGGAGGACTAGCCAAAAACATTCAGTACTTC
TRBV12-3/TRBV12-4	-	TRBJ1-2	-	CASSYRVHSDGYTF	TGTGCCAGCAGTTATAGGGTCCACAGCGATGGCTACACCTTC
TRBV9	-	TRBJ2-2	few	CASSTGTGELFF	TGTGCCAGCAGCACAGGGACCGGGGAGCTGTTTTTT
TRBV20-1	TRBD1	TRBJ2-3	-	CSALHSPGQGARDAQYF	TGCAGTGCCCTGCATTCTCCGGGACAGGGGGCTCGAGATGCGCAGTATTTT
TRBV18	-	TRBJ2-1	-	CASSNDVVYNEQFF	TGTGCCAGCTCAAACGATGTAGTCTACAATGAGCAGTTCTTC
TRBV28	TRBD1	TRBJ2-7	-	CASTTQGEQQYF	TGTGCCAGCACTACCCAGGGGGAACAGCAGTACTTC
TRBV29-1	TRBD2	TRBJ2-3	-	CGVVGTSGGLSTDTQYF	TGCGGCGTTGTGGGGACTAGCGGGGGCCTCAGCACAGATACGCAGTATTTT
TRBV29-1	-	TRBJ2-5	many	CSVHSGAPETQYF	TGCAGCGTGCACAGTGGGGCCCCCGAGACCCAGTACTTC
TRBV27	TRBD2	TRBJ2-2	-	CASSLIGGVAGPTGELFF	TGTGCCAGCAGTTTAATAGGTGGGGTAGCGGGGCCTACCGGGGAGCTGTTTTTT
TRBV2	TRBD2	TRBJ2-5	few	CASSLAGFRETQYF	TGTGCCAGCAGCTTAGCGGGGTTCCGCGAGACCCAGTACTTC
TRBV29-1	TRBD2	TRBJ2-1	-	CSVEGGSGGQNEQFF	TGCAGCGTTGAAGGGGGGAGCGGGGGTCAAAATGAGCAGTTCTTC
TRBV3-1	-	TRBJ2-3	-	CASSQVVADTQYF	TGTGCCAGCAGCCAAGTCGTGGCAGATACGCAGTATTTT
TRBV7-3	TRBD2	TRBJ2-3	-	CASSLRPSGWNTDTQYF	TGTGCCAGCAGCTTAAGGCCTAGCGGGTGGAACACAGATACGCAGTATTTT
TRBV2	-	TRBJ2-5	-	CVRQRVVETQYF	TGTGTCCGTCAGAGGGTAGTCGAGACCCAGTACTTC